These 27 T cell receptor beta chains were all obtained from the same sample, sequenced in a study of blood T cells in healthy people across ages. With a J-beta primer mix and a sample-barcoded 5' primer, a second PCR ran 7 to 11 cycles. A single record per CDR3 protein comes from TCRdb applying MiXCR to the 5' RACE reads. The table has about 1.5 million distinct CDR3 sequences, under 55% seen once; the top ten hold about 3.8%. The specimen was blood. Receptor source: a woman aged 18-29 years in good health.

V and J are TRBV12-5 and TRBJ2-5; D call uncertain. Per germline, CDR1 LGHNT and CDR2 FRNRAP. The length of the CDR3 is 12 residues. V was pared by 2 bases and J by 4 bases, with 5 bases between. As DNA, the CDR3 is TGTGCTAGTGGTTTGCTGAGAGAGACCCAGTACTTC. Its protein product is CASGLLRETQYF.

J is TRBJ2-1 and V is TRBV4-1, with 7 bases matching TRBD2. The germline CDR1 and CDR2 sequences are MGHRA and YSYEKL. The length of the CDR3 is 17 residues. With 0 bases clipped from V and 8 bases from J, the junction kept 13 bases outside the gene matches. The CDR3 spells CASSQDRLAVPRDEQFF. CDR3 coding DNA: TGCGCCAGCAGCCAAGATCGGCTAGCGGTCCCGAGGGATGAGCAGTTCTTC.

The V gene is TRBV20-1, the J gene TRBJ2-3; D tentatively fits TRBD1 or TRBD2 (5 bases each). Trimming pared 4 bases from V and 5 bases from J, leaving 16 bases between. This CDR3 comprises 14 residues. CDR1 is DFQATT and CDR2 is SNEGSKA in the germline V gene (reference sequence). CDR3 protein: CSAKGTRGRDTQYF. The DNA for the CDR3 is TGCAGTGCTAAGGGTACTAGGGGCAGAGATACGCAGTATTTT.

The genes are TRBV6-5 and TRBJ2-5, with D hard to call. The length of the CDR3 is 13 residues. Trimming removed 7 bases from V and 4 bases from J, with 13 bases in between. The germline V gene has CDR1 MNHEY and CDR2 SVGAGI. This CDR3 is CASMGSRRETQYF. The CDR3, as DNA: TGTGCCAGCATGGGGTCCCGTCGAGAGACCCAGTACTTC.

In this sample, this clonotype turned up many times. The chain links TRBV28 to TRBJ2-5; possible D gene TRBD2, 5 bases. The CDR3 spans 13 residues. The germline V and J ends were trimmed by 2 bases and 6 bases, with 10 bases remaining between them. The V gene's germline CDR1 is MDHEN and CDR2 SYDVKM. The CDR3 loop is CASSLGVGKTQYF. DNA of the CDR3: TGTGCCAGCAGTTTAGGAGTCGGGAAGACCCAGTACTTC.

The chain employs TRBV28 and TRBJ1-5; D unresolved. CDR1 and CDR2 from the germline V gene are MDHEN and SYDVKM. This CDR3 is 14 amino acids long. The V gene lost 2 bases and the J gene lost 3 bases, with 8 bases spanning the gap. For the CDR3, the DNA is TGTGCCAGCAGTTTAGCGGAGGTCAATCAGCCCCAGCATTTT. Residues: CASSLAEVNQPQHF.

The chain is built from TRBV10-3 and TRBJ1-2; D is undetermined. V was clipped by 4 bases and J by 4 bases, with 22 bases between them. This CDR3 contains 17 residues. Germline loops: CDR1 ENHRY, CDR2 SYGVKD. The DNA for the CDR3 is TGTGCCATCAGTGGCCCCACAGTGTCCTCACCCAGCTATGGCTACACCTTC. Protein: CAISGPTVSSPSYGYTF.

This clonotype was recorded a few times. The genes are TRBV7-8 and TRBJ2-7; a possible D gene is TRBD2 (6 bases). The CDR3 is 16 amino acids. The germline CDR1 and CDR2 sequences are SGHVS and FQNEAQ. Trimming removed 5 bases from V and 2 bases from J, with 19 bases in between. CDR3 coding DNA: TGTGCCAGCAGCCCTTTGCGGGGAGACGGGACCTACGAGCAGTACTTC. This gives the protein CASSPLRGDGTYEQYF.

There are a few counts of this clonotype. This sequence joins TRBV5-4 and TRBJ2-3; weak D call: TRBD1 (5 bases). The V gene lost 5 bases and the J gene lost 5 bases, with 15 bases spanning the gap. This CDR3 is 14 amino acids long. Germline CDR1 SGHNT, CDR2 YYREEE (reference sequence). The CDR3 loop is CASSPQESGDTQYF. The CDR3 DNA is TGTGCCAGCAGTCCACAGGAATCTGGAGATACGCAGTATTTT.

The gene calls are TRBV12-3 or TRBV12-4 and TRBJ1-1, with 7 positions matching TRBD1. This CDR3 contains 13 residues. V was clipped by 5 bases and J by 7 bases; unmatched bases: 7. The chain's CDR3 is CASSDTGVDEAFF. The CDR3 nucleotides are TGTGCCAGCAGTGATACAGGGGTGGATGAAGCTTTCTTT.

This clonotype was seen ten or more times. This chain links TRBV12-3 or TRBV12-4 with TRBJ1-2; TRBD1 might be the D (5 bases). The V and J ends lost 7 bases and 7 bases respectively, with 13 bases between them. This CDR3 has 12 amino acids. CDR3 bases: TGTGCCAGCACCTTGGGGGGTTTTGGCTACACCTTC. Amino acid sequence: CASTLGGFGYTF.

This clonotype appeared a few times. This sequence joins TRBV5-4 and TRBJ2-7; 8 bases fit TRBD1. Germline CDR1 reads SGHNT; CDR2 reads YYREEE (reference sequence). Trimming at V came to 0 bases and at J to 1 base, leaving 6 bases not matched to a gene. This CDR3 is 16 amino acids long. CDR3 sequence: CASSLAGQGWSYEQYF. CDR3 nucleotides: TGTGCCAGCAGCTTGGCCGGACAGGGATGGTCCTACGAGCAGTACTTC.

CDR3 sequence: CSVEPIPGQGGEQFF. The CDR3 DNA sequence: TGCAGCGTTGAGCCAATTCCGGGCCAAGGTGGTGAGCAGTTCTTC. The rearrangement links TRBV29-1 to TRBJ2-1; no clear D gene. CDR1 is SQVTM and CDR2 is ANQGSEA in the germline V gene. The V end lost 3 bases, the J end lost 9 bases, and 21 bases lay between the germline ends. CDR3 length: 15 residues.

J is TRBJ1-2 and V is TRBV7-2; D may be TRBD1 (6 bases). The V end lost 1 base, the J end lost 4 bases, and 13 bases lay between the germline ends. CDR3 length equals 15 residues. Germline V CDR1 and CDR2: SGHTA, FQGNSA. The CDR3 region has the DNA TGTGCCAGCAGCTTAGGAGGGACAAAAGTCTATGGCTACACCTTC. Protein product: CASSLGGTKVYGYTF.

This clonotype was seen a few times. Here the CDR3 reads CASSHLGNSPLHF. CDR3 DNA: TGTGCCAGCAGCCACCTCGGCAATTCACCCCTCCACTTT. V and J are TRBV3-1 and TRBJ1-6; D ambiguous. Trimming took off 3 bases at V and 7 bases at J, with 7 bases between the two ends. The CDR3 consists of 13 residues. Germline CDR1 reads LGHDT; CDR2 reads YNNKEL (reference sequence).

CDR3 nucleotide sequence: TGCGCCAGCAGCCACTCATTCCAAGGCAATGAGCAGTACTTC. Translation: CASSHSFQGNEQYF. The gene calls are TRBV4-3 and TRBJ2-7; D gene uncertain. The germline CDR1 and CDR2 sequences are LGHNA and YSLEER. Deletions cut 3 bases from V and 7 bases from J, with 16 bases between. This CDR3 contains 14 residues.

The genes are TRBV6-2 or TRBV6-3 and TRBJ1-2, with D tentatively TRBD1 (5 bases). The length of the CDR3 is 13 residues. Germline V gene data show CDR1 as MNHEY and CDR2 as SVGEGT. V was shortened by 7 bases and J by 9 bases, with 18 bases between the two germline ends. This CDR3 is CASIEGQGWSYTF. In DNA form, the CDR3 reads TGTGCCAGCATTGAGGGGCAGGGATGGAGCTACACCTTC.

This chain links TRBV7-2 with TRBJ2-3; D might be TRBD1 or TRBD2, each matching 5 bases. V dropped 5 bases and J dropped 9 bases, with 18 bases sitting between them. This CDR3 region has 14 residues. Looked up from germline, CDR1 is SGHTA and CDR2 is FQGNSA. CDR3 protein: CASSPPWGRETQYF. CDR3 in DNA: TGTGCCAGCAGCCCCCCGTGGGGCAGGGAGACGCAGTATTTT.

In this sample, this clonotype turned up a few times. The rearrangement links TRBV29-1 to TRBJ2-7; D gene uncertain. Germline CDR1 is SQVTM and CDR2 is ANQGSEA. V was cut by 6 bases and J by 0 bases, with 12 bases left in between. The CDR3 runs 13 residues. CDR3 coding DNA: TGCAGCGTCTCCGGACGGAGCTCCTACGAGCAGTACTTC. It encodes CSVSGRSSYEQYF.

The rearrangement uses TRBV4-1 and TRBJ1-2; D possibly corresponds to TRBD1 (5 bases). Germline V gene sequence: CDR1 MGHRA, CDR2 YSYEKL. Trimming shortened V by 2 bases and J by 0 bases, and 22 bases separated the two germline ends. This CDR3 region has 19 residues. CDR3 sequence reads: CASSQFLVTAFSPNYGYTF. CDR3 DNA sequence: TGCGCCAGCAGCCAATTTTTGGTGACAGCCTTTTCTCCTAACTATGGCTACACCTTC.

The rearrangement joins TRBV3-1 to TRBJ1-1; perhaps TRBD1 as D (5 bases). Germline CDR1 and CDR2: LGHDT and YNNKEL (reference sequence). There are 13 residues in the CDR3. Trimming left V 3 bases short and J 7 bases short, with 12 bases between. The DNA for the CDR3 is TGTGCCAGCAGCCATGGACCGGGGGGTGAAGCTTTCTTT. Its protein is CASSHGPGGEAFF.

This clonotype was counted at least ten times. This sequence joins TRBV7-2 and TRBJ2-3, with D uncertain. Per germline, CDR1 SGHTA and CDR2 FQGNSA. V shed 3 bases and J shed 4 bases, with 8 bases lying between them. The CDR3 has 13 amino acids. CDR3 DNA: TGTGCCAGCAGCTTGTCTAGGGCAGATACGCAGTATTTT. This encodes CASSLSRADTQYF.

Only a few counts were recorded for this clonotype. The rearrangement links TRBV7-9 to TRBJ2-3, with D tentatively TRBD2 (5 bases). Trimming removed 6 bases from V and 6 bases from J, with 22 bases in between. Per the germline V gene, CDR1 is SEHNR and CDR2 is FQNEAQ (reference sequence). The CDR3 consists of 16 residues. The CDR3 coding sequence is TGTGCCAGCAGGGCAGGACTCCGGACGTTCACGGATACGCAGTATTTT. Its translation is CASRAGLRTFTDTQYF.

The chain employs TRBV27 and TRBJ2-4; D call uncertain. The germline V gene encodes CDR1 MNHEY and CDR2 SMNVEV (reference sequence). V was shortened by 2 bases and J by 12 bases, with 23 bases between the two germline ends. The CDR3 consists of 16 residues. CDR3 residues: CASSLEGHGPAVTQYF. Here the CDR3 DNA reads TGTGCCAGCAGTTTAGAAGGGCACGGTCCTGCCGTCACTCAGTACTTC.

This clonotype was seen only a few times. The chain recombines TRBV10-2 with TRBJ1-4; D call uncertain. This CDR3 contains 15 residues. Germline V gene data show CDR1 as WSHSY and CDR2 as SAAADI. Deletions cut 3 bases from V and 7 bases from J, with 15 bases between. The CDR3 DNA sequence: TGCGCCAGCAGTGAATCGGGAGGGATCGGTGAAAAACTGTTTTTT. Its translation: CASSESGGIGEKLFF.

The chain is built from TRBV7-9 and TRBJ1-5; D perhaps matches TRBD1 (5 bases). The V end lost 3 bases, the J end lost 6 bases, and 15 bases lay between the germline ends. Germline V gene data show CDR1 as SEHNR and CDR2 as FQNEAQ (reference sequence). There are 15 residues in the CDR3. CDR3 nucleotide sequence: TGTGCCAGCAGCTTCGATCTTTCAGGGAGTCAGCCCCAGCATTTT. Protein: CASSFDLSGSQPQHF.

This clonotype appeared a few times. This sequence joins TRBV12-3 or TRBV12-4 and TRBJ2-7; 8 nucleotides agree with TRBD2. Losses at the gene ends were 3 bases for V and 3 bases for J; bases not matched to a gene: 7. This CDR3 contains 15 residues. DNA for the CDR3: TGTGCCAGCAGTTTGCTGGCGGGGGGCAACTACGAGCAGTACTTC. This gives the protein CASSLLAGGNYEQYF.